The rows below give T cell receptor beta chains drawn from one sample of a study of blood T cell repertoires in COVID-19. The assay was immunoSEQ multiplex PCR, and TCRdb's table has in-frame clones only and misses some. The sample includes about 180,000 clones, 75% to 85% seen only once; the top ten take over 1.5%. Sequencing was done on a sample of peripheral blood. The receptors stem from a human donor in a cohort sampled during active COVID-19. CDR3s leave out the opening cysteine and the closing phenylalanine or tryptophan. Expanded clones get a size class; other rows say once, few or many, or leave the size out.

>14|TRBJ2-1|NA|TRBV21-1
ASSKVPGGRDNEQF
>13|TRBJ2-5|NA|TRBV18
ASSQVLGSQETQY
>13|TRBJ1-3|NA|TRBV6-2/TRBV6-3
ASSKDTASGNTIY
>13|TRBJ2-7|NA|TRBV11-2
ASSTRLALNGKQY
>12|TRBJ2-7|NA|TRBV29-1
SVGFTGTGGEQY
>13|TRBJ2-7|NA|TRBV27
ASSLSGTGPYEQY
>16|TRBJ2-6|NA|TRBV7-9
ASSLGVQPSSGANVLT
>14|TRBJ1-2|NA|TRBV15
ATSRDRTAGGYGYT
>14|TRBJ2-7|NA|TRBV12-5
ASADPAGLAKLWQY
>9|TRBJ2-5|NA|TRBV11-2
ASSFKETQY
>12|TRBJ2-7|NA|TRBV3-1/TRBV3-2
ASSQARGGYEQY
>11|TRBJ2-1|NA|TRBV6-1
ASSEGWQREQF
>14|TRBJ2-2|NA|TRBV27
ASSSRLAGGTGELF
>15|TRBJ2-1|NA|TRBV4-2
ASSQGDGTSGRNEQF
>12|TRBJ2-3|NA|TRBV5-1
ASSQGGPADTQY
>11|TRBJ1-3|NA|TRBV7-7
ASSLSGGNTIY
>13|TRBJ2-7|NA|TRBV6-2/TRBV6-3
ASSDPSGGIYEQY
>11|TRBJ1-1|NA|TRBV7-9
ASSYQMNTEAF
>13|TRBJ1-3|few|TRBV9
ASSVDGNAGNTIY
>13|TRBJ2-5|NA|TRBV19
ASSRGDSLAETQY
>11|TRBJ1-2|NA|TRBV2
ASSTDPSYGYT
>12|TRBJ1-4|NA|TRBV7-9
ASSLAAGGEKLF
>13|TRBJ2-7|NA|TRBV28
ASSGVKGQMYEQY
>16|TRBJ2-1|NA|TRBV9
ASSVGTSGGLGYNEQF
>12|TRBJ1-6|NA|TRBV5-1
ASSLADRSSPLH
>14|TRBJ2-2|NA|TRBV18
ASSPLIQTNTGELF
>15|TRBJ2-6|NA|TRBV7-3
ASSWDRGLSGANVLT
>13|TRBJ1-6|NA|TRBV23-1
ASSQWGTGNSPLH
>11|TRBJ2-7|NA|TRBV28
ASTPGLAFEQY
>13|TRBJ2-7|NA|TRBV5-1
ASSLAGTGVYEQY
>10|TRBJ2-7|NA|TRBV5-1
ASSGSSSEQY
>15|TRBJ2-7|NA|TRBV13
ASSSENDLAPPYEQY
>12|TRBJ1-1|NA|TRBV6-5
ASSYSGRGTEAF
>11|TRBJ2-7|once|TRBV5-1
ASSPGHRGEQY
>14|TRBJ2-7|few|TRBV7-2
ASSWSGTSGTYEQY
>13|TRBJ2-1|NA|TRBV28
ASRDLAGGYNEQF
>12|TRBJ2-3|once|TRBV9
ASSPRGSTDTQY
>14|TRBJ1-5|NA|TRBV27
ASSLSSGTGNQPQH
>13|TRBJ2-3|NA|TRBV7-6
ASSLGLAATDTQY
>13|TRBJ2-7|NA|TRBV27
ASSFEASGAYEQY
>14|TRBJ2-2|NA|TRBV29-1
SVMRPTGVTTGELF
>14|TRBJ1-4|NA|TRBV13
ASSPESGGPNEKLF
>16|TRBJ2-7|NA|TRBV5-6
ASSLARQDNFRNYEQY
>10|TRBJ2-7|few|TRBV18
ASSPSGGEQY
>13|TRBJ2-2|few|TRBV25-1
ASEDTVQNTGELF
>14|TRBJ2-6|NA|TRBV6-4
ASSDQPGSGANVLT
>14|TRBJ2-7|once|TRBV6-1
ASSDPGQGNSYEQY
>12|TRBJ1-5|NA|TRBV5-6
ASSLGEGGQPQH
>11|TRBJ2-1|few|TRBV4-3
ASSQDRGETLF
>13|TRBJ2-7|NA|TRBV28
ASSPAGTGGDEQY
>15|TRBJ1-2|few|TRBV21-1
ASSKCRTALGSYGYT
>13|TRBJ1-4|NA|TRBV7-2
ASSYRQGGNEKLF